This T cell receptor beta chain was sequenced in a study of long-term antiretroviral therapy in people with HIV. Study as a whole: The earliest samples predate the 2015 immediate-ART recommendation by about a decade. Study outcomes and limitations: Controls had broader CDR3 length ranges than HIV repertoires did.

The CDR3 contains 15 residues. CDR1 MNHNS and CDR2 SASEGT come from the germline V gene. J was trimmed by 7 bases and V by 6 bases; bases with no gene match: 13. Runs used v3.0 of the immunoSEQ assay and were done at survey level. Sequencing was performed with immunoSEQ multiplex PCR; in TCRdb, only in-frame clones are kept and a portion is missing. The sample lists about 22,000 clones; over 80% were seen once. Every participant gave one or more pre-ART and two or more post-ART PBMC samples. Going into DNA extraction, samples held roughly 0.95-11 million cryopreserved PBMC. Comments on this clone: Its antigen is not known.

This chain uses TRBV6-1 with TRBJ1-2, with 8 bases lining up with TRBD1. The receptor's source is a man between 18 and 35 years old with HIV. The specimen was unsorted PBMCs, collected roughly 4 years after starting antiretroviral therapy. The CDR3 nucleotides read TGTGCCAGCAGGGATGGGGCCCAGGGGGCTCTTGGCTACACCTTC. As protein: CASRDGAQGALGYTF.